The 22 T cell receptor beta chains listed next were all sequenced from one sample in a study of human T cells and chemical hapten exposure. Via MiXCR, TCRdb re-called the RACE reads, giving one row per CDR3 protein. The table has 180,000 or so distinct CDR3 sequences, 24% seen once. The time point denotes: patch test 3, about 24 weeks after DPC sensitization. The treatment here: therapeutic diphenylcyclopropenone sensitization with weekly scalp DPC. This sample comprised whole blood, obtained in connection with sensitization to the hapten diphenylcyclopropenone (DPC). Receptor source: a woman aged 40 to 49 with alopecia areata. Some clones in this sample may be carry-over from other donors' samples.

The CDR3 nucleotides read TGTGCCAGCAGGCCCGTGGGACTAAGCTCCTACGAGCAGTACTTC. It specifies CASRPVGLSSYEQYF. The V and J genes are TRBV6-5 and TRBJ2-7, with 7 positions matching TRBD2. V lost 6 bases to trimming and J lost 0 bases; unmatched junction nucleotides: 8. CDR1 and CDR2 (germline): MNHEY, SVGAGI. CDR3 size: 15 residues.

The chain couples TRBV20-1 to TRBJ1-1, with a tentative D call TRBD1 (6 bases). The V end was cut by 6 bases, the J end by 5 bases, with 16 bases between. The CDR3 totals 13 residues. Per the germline V gene, CDR1 is DFQATT and CDR2 is SNEGSKA (reference sequence). The CDR3 sequence is CSAPGGPETEAFF. Here the CDR3 DNA reads TGCAGTGCCCCGGGGGGCCCGGAGACTGAAGCTTTCTTT.

V and J are TRBV12-3 or TRBV12-4 and TRBJ2-3, with TRBD1 identical over 8 bases. V shed 6 bases and J 6 bases; nucleotides not matched to a gene: 8. There are 14 residues in the CDR3. The CDR3 DNA reads as TGTGCCAGCAGCGACAGGGGCACAGTGGATACGCAGTATTTT. Amino acids: CASSDRGTVDTQYF.

This clonotype was observed a handful of times. The CDR3 region has the DNA TGTGCCAGCAGCTTGGCAGAACAGCTCATTAATTCACCCCTCCACTTT. Amino acids: CASSLAEQLINSPLHF. The V gene is TRBV5-5, the J gene TRBJ1-6; no reliable D call. There are 16 residues in the CDR3. Germline lookup yields CDR1 SGHKS and CDR2 YYEKEE (reference sequence). The ends were cut back, 0 bases at V and 6 bases at J, with 13 bases in the middle.

This CDR3 is CASSPRTSGSPHEQYF. DNA of the CDR3: TGTGCCAGCAGCCCCAGGACTAGCGGGAGTCCGCACGAGCAGTACTTC. The chain is built from TRBV7-9 and TRBJ2-7, with 13 bases fitting TRBD2. The V gene's germline CDR1 is SEHNR and CDR2 FQNEAQ (reference sequence). CDR3 length: 16 amino acids. V was pared by 5 bases and J by 5 bases, with 9 bases of the junction left unmatched.

V usage is TRBV6-5 and J usage is TRBJ1-1; D remains unclear. The germline V gene encodes CDR1 MNHEY and CDR2 SVGAGI. The CDR3 consists of 14 residues. V lost 4 bases, J lost 1 base, and 10 bases lay in between. The CDR3 sequence is CASSFGVGNTEAFF. Written as DNA, the CDR3 is TGTGCCAGCAGTTTCGGGGTCGGGAACACTGAAGCTTTCTTT.

This clonotype showed up just a few times. The chain is built from TRBV6-2 or TRBV6-3 and TRBJ1-5, with D possibly TRBD1 on 6 matching bases. CDR1 and CDR2 (germline): MNHEY, SVGEGT. The CDR3 is made up of 14 amino acids. Trimming took 6 bases from V and 4 from J, leaving 13 bases between them. The CDR3 DNA reads TGTGCCAGCAGGGCCGACAGGCCTAATCAGCCCCAGCATTTT. Amino acids: CASRADRPNQPQHF.

The chain carries TRBV28 and TRBJ2-5, with D tentatively TRBD1 or TRBD2 (5 bases each). V dropped 2 bases and J dropped 1 base, with 14 bases sitting between them. CDR3 size: 16 residues. CDR1 and CDR2 (germline): MDHEN, SYDVKM. The CDR3 sequence is CASSLDRGLGQETQYF. DNA for the CDR3: TGTGCCAGCAGTTTAGACCGGGGCCTGGGCCAAGAGACCCAGTACTTC.

This clonotype was counted only a few times. The chain carries TRBV29-1 and TRBJ2-2; D is ambiguous. This CDR3 contains 14 residues. Trimming cost V 7 bases and J 3 bases, with 15 bases left between them. CDR1 is SQVTM and CDR2 is ANQGSEA in the germline V gene. CDR3 sequence reads: CSGSAEPYTGELFF. CDR3 bases: TGCAGCGGGAGTGCGGAACCCTACACCGGGGAGCTGTTTTTT.

This clonotype was counted between two and nine times. This chain links TRBV4-2 with TRBJ1-2; tentatively, D is TRBD1 (5 bases). The V and J ends lost 0 bases and 8 bases respectively, with 16 bases between them. The CDR3 is 15 amino acids. Germline V lookup: CDR1 LGHNA, CDR2 YNFKEQ. CDR3 in amino acids: CASSQDWGIVLGYTF. DNA of the CDR3: TGTGCCAGCAGCCAAGATTGGGGGATCGTTCTGGGCTACACCTTC.

This sequence joins TRBV29-1 and TRBJ1-1; possibly TRBD1 for D (6 bases). The CDR3 totals 14 residues. Trimming removed 5 bases at V and 1 base at J, with 14 bases between. Germline V gene lookup returns CDR1 SQVTM and CDR2 ANQGSEA. For the CDR3, the DNA is TGCAGCGTTTGGCAGGGGCTTCCGAACACTGAAGCTTTCTTT. It translates to CSVWQGLPNTEAFF.

As to this clonotype: One junction end disagrees with the germline gene, perhaps due to a read error. The chain links TRBV7-2 to TRBJ2-7; 10 bases are shared with TRBD2. The CDR3 loop spans 15 amino acids. Per the germline V gene, CDR1 is SGHTA and CDR2 is FQGNSA. The CDR3 DNA is TGTGCCAGCAAGACCTCACTAGCGGGGAGCTACGGGCAGTACTTC. As protein: CASKTSLAGSYGQYF.

This rearrangement joins TRBV6-5 to TRBJ2-6; D may be TRBD2 (7 bases). V was trimmed by 5 bases and J by 2 bases, leaving 10 bases between them. Germline assignment: CDR1 MNHEY and CDR2 SVGAGI. The CDR3 loop spans 15 amino acids. The CDR3 coding sequence is TGTGCCAGCAGTCGGGGGGACACTGGGGCCAACGTCCTGACTTTC. It yields the protein CASSRGDTGANVLTF.

V gene TRBV7-8 combines with J gene TRBJ2-1; 9 bases are a match to TRBD2. Germline CDR1 reads SGHVS; CDR2 reads FQNEAQ. The ends lost 5 bases at V and 8 bases at J; junction bases unmatched: 13. CDR3 size: 16 residues. The CDR3 protein is CASSRTTSGSPHEQFF. Here the CDR3 DNA reads TGTGCCAGCAGCCGGACTACTAGCGGGTCACCCCATGAGCAGTTCTTC.

V is TRBV6-2 or TRBV6-3 and J is TRBJ2-7, with 7 bases that match TRBD1. This CDR3 contains 15 residues. V lost 2 bases and J lost 3; bases outside the gene matches: 7. The V gene's germline CDR1 is MNHEY and CDR2 SVGEGT. The CDR3 DNA reads TGTGCCAGCAGTTACCCCGGGACAGACCACTACGAGCAGTACTTC. It is translated as CASSYPGTDHYEQYF.

The rearrangement joins TRBV6-5 to TRBJ2-1; 11 bases fit TRBD1. The germline V gene has CDR1 MNHEY and CDR2 SVGAGI. This CDR3 has 15 amino acids. The ends lost 5 bases at V and 6 bases at J; junction bases unmatched: 6. The CDR3 sequence is CASSVRDRGGNEQFF. The CDR3 nucleotides are TGTGCCAGCAGTGTCCGGGACAGGGGGGGCAATGAGCAGTTCTTC.

This clonotype came up once. This chain uses TRBV6-5 with TRBJ2-2; tentatively, D is TRBD2 (5 bases). The CDR3 is 17 amino acids. The germline gives CDR1 MNHEY, CDR2 SVGAGI. Trimming removed 0 bases at V and 4 bases at J, with 15 bases between. This CDR3 reads CASSYSTGNPPTGELFF. The CDR3 DNA reads as TGTGCCAGCAGTTACTCGACCGGGAACCCTCCCACCGGGGAGCTGTTTTTT.

The V gene is TRBV27, the J gene TRBJ1-5; TRBD1 might be the D (6 bases). V lost 7 bases to trimming and J lost 7 bases, with 26 bases between them. The CDR3 sequence is 17 residues long. Germline V CDR1 and CDR2: MNHEY, SMNVEV (reference sequence). In DNA, the CDR3 is TGTGCCAGCACCATCAGATGGACGGGGGCTTACTGGCAGCCCCAGCATTTT. The encoded protein is CASTIRWTGAYWQPQHF.

This clonotype was recorded at least ten times. This chain links TRBV19 with TRBJ2-2; maybe TRBD1 (6 bases). Germline CDR1 LNHDA, CDR2 SQIVND (reference sequence). V gave up 3 bases and J gave up 2 bases, with 10 bases separating them. The CDR3 consists of 15 residues. DNA of the CDR3: TGTGCCAGTAGTATCGGGACACTCAACACCGGGGAGCTGTTTTTT. Protein product: CASSIGTLNTGELFF.

The J gene is TRBJ2-1, the V gene TRBV29-1, with 7 bases matching TRBD1. The CDR3 covers 14 residues. Germline V lookup: CDR1 SQVTM, CDR2 ANQGSEA. The junction had 13 bases not matched to a gene; V was cut back by 5 bases and J by 9 bases. This CDR3 reads CSVRIRGRWGEQFF. Here the CDR3 DNA reads TGCAGCGTTAGAATAAGGGGGCGGTGGGGTGAGCAGTTCTTC.

V is TRBV20-1 and J is TRBJ1-3; weak D call: TRBD1 (6 bases). The CDR3 extends over 13 amino acids. Germline loops: CDR1 DFQATT, CDR2 SNEGSKA (reference sequence). V was trimmed by 4 bases and J by 4 bases, leaving 11 bases between them. The CDR3 DNA is TGCAGTGCTAACTTAGGGGGAGGAAACACCATATATTTT. It encodes CSANLGGGNTIYF.

This clonotype was seen a handful of times. This chain connects TRBV21-1 to TRBJ1-1. TRBV21-1 is a recognized pseudogene. The CDR3 totals 15 residues. The CDR3 DNA is TGTGCCAGCAGCAAAGAGAACAGCATAAACACTGAAGCTTTCTTT. Translation gives CASSKENSINTEAFF.